The 30 T cell receptor beta chains presented below share a single source sample, sequenced in a study of read filtering for tumor transcriptome and immune sequencing. Molecular barcoded adaptors covering alpha/delta and beta/gamma chains were used on roughly 400 ng RNA. Using its own MiXCR run on the reads, TCRdb lists one record per CDR3 protein. The table has roughly 46,000 distinct CDR3 sequences, approximately 12% seen once. The sample comprised a population of CD138-negative cells sorted from bone marrow. Receptors originate from a donor aged 40 or over with multiple myeloma.

A few counts support this clonotype. This may be a read error: a much more frequent sequence differs by one nucleotide. The V call is TRBV6-5, the J call TRBJ2-7; D remains unclear. Trimming removed 6 bases from V and 2 bases from J, with 8 bases in between. This CDR3 is 12 amino acids long. From germline, CDR1 is MNHEY and CDR2 SVGAGI. The CDR3 nucleotides are TGTGCCAGCAGGGGGTGCGCCTACGAGCAGTACTTC. This encodes CASRGCAYEQYF.

This clonotype came up many times. The genes are TRBV29-1 and TRBJ2-3, with D perhaps being TRBD1 or TRBD2 (5 bases each). This CDR3 is 13 amino acids long. Germline V gives CDR1 SQVTM, CDR2 ANQGSEA. Between the trimmed V and J ends, which lost 1 base and 0 bases, there was a span of 5 bases. CDR3 nucleotides: TGCAGCGTTGAAGGGGACAGCACAGATACGCAGTATTTT. This translates into CSVEGDSTDTQYF.

This clonotype was recorded many times. V gene TRBV5-4 combines with J gene TRBJ2-1, with 9 bases identical to TRBD2. Trimming cost V 4 bases and J 8 bases; bases outside gene matches: 10. The germline gives CDR1 SGHNT, CDR2 YYREEE (reference sequence). The CDR3 is 15 residues long. CDR3 sequence reads: CASSPGLARIDEQFF. The CDR3 bases are TGTGCCAGCAGCCCGGGACTAGCCCGGATAGATGAGCAGTTCTTC.

In its sample, this clonotype was seen many times. V is TRBV2 and J is TRBJ2-1, with TRBD2 identical over 13 bases. Germline V gene data show CDR1 as SNHLY and CDR2 as FYNNEI. Unmatched junction bases numbered 4, after V lost 4 bases and J lost 4 bases. This CDR3 is 16 amino acids long. CDR3 sequence reads: CASSVQLAGGYNEQFF. The CDR3 DNA sequence: TGTGCCAGCAGTGTACAACTAGCGGGAGGGTACAATGAGCAGTTCTTC.

There are a few counts of this clonotype. With a much larger clone just one base away, this may be a read error. J is TRBJ2-1 and V is TRBV29-1; D ambiguous. Germline values: CDR1 SQVTM, CDR2 ANQGSEA. CDR3 length: 12 amino acids. Here the CDR3 DNA reads TGCAGCGTTGAATGGTTAGGGAATGAGCAGCTCTTC. Its translation: CSVEWLGNEQLF.

There are many counts of this clonotype. The chain has TRBV10-3 and TRBJ1-5, with 9 bases aligning to TRBD1. V trimming: 0 bases; J trimming: 5 bases; junction bases outside the gene matches: 5. Germline values: CDR1 ENHRY, CDR2 SYGVKD. This CDR3 contains 16 residues. CDR3 loop: CAISESGTGMDQPQHF. For the CDR3, the DNA is TGTGCCATCAGTGAGTCCGGGACAGGGATGGATCAGCCCCAGCATTTT.

Ten or more counts support this clonotype. The CDR3 DNA follows: TGTGCCAGCAGCTCTGGACTAGCGGGAGAGACCCAGTACTTC. Translating it yields CASSSGLAGETQYF. The chain employs TRBV5-4 and TRBJ2-5; 11 bases match TRBD2. J gave up 4 bases and V 3 bases, and 2 bases lay outside the gene matches. Germline V CDR1 and CDR2: SGHNT, YYREEE (reference sequence). The CDR3 is 14 residues long.

This clonotype was seen ten or more times. The CDR3 is CASSLTSGSALDEQFF. CDR3 DNA sequence: TGTGCCAGCAGCCTGACTAGCGGTAGTGCGTTGGATGAGCAGTTCTTC. The V gene is TRBV7-6, the J gene TRBJ2-1, with 9 nucleotides matching TRBD2. Germline lookup yields CDR1 SGHVS and CDR2 FNYEAQ. This CDR3 is built from 16 residues. J was trimmed by 8 bases and V by 5 bases; bases with no gene match: 13.

For this clonotype: A much larger clone lies one base from this, so it may be a read error. This rearrangement joins TRBV6-5 to TRBJ1-1; weak D call: TRBD1 (5 bases). This CDR3 region has 13 residues. Trimming removed 8 bases at V and 10 bases at J, with 20 bases between. The germline gives CDR1 MNHEY, CDR2 SVGAGI. CDR3 sequence reads: CASHSGAVIGAFF. The CDR3 region has the DNA TGTGCCAGCCACTCCGGGGCAGTTATAGGAGCTTTCTTT.

Many counts were recorded for this clonotype. The V call is TRBV6-5, the J call TRBJ1-2; D is possibly TRBD1 (5 bases). Trimming took 9 bases from V and 4 from J, leaving 12 bases between them. The germline V gene encodes CDR1 MNHEY and CDR2 SVGAGI. The CDR3 spans 12 residues. The CDR3 bases are TGTGCCAGTCGGGGCGGTTCCTATGGCTACACCTTC. Its protein product is CASRGGSYGYTF.

This clonotype has ten or more counts. The rearrangement links TRBV29-1 to TRBJ2-5; D remains unclear. The germline V gene has CDR1 SQVTM and CDR2 ANQGSEA. V was pared by 2 bases and J by 3 bases, with 7 bases between. CDR3 size: 12 residues. The CDR3 coding sequence is TGCAGCGTTGAAAGGGCAGAAGAGACCCAGTACTTC. Translation: CSVERAEETQYF.

The sample holds many counts of this clonotype. V and J are TRBV29-1 and TRBJ1-5; possible D gene TRBD1, 5 bases. Trimming shortened V by 6 bases and J by 5 bases, and 20 bases separated the two germline ends. This CDR3 spans 15 amino acids. Germline V gene lookup returns CDR1 SQVTM and CDR2 ANQGSEA. This CDR3 is CSVRSGVAGDQPQHF. The CDR3 nucleotides read TGCAGCGTCCGCTCGGGGGTGGCTGGGGATCAGCCCCAGCATTTT.

This clonotype has a count of ten or more. The rearrangement uses TRBV15 and TRBJ2-3, with 7 positions matching TRBD2. The V and J ends lost 0 bases and 1 base, in that order; junction bases with no gene match: 4. Germline CDR1 is LNHNV and CDR2 is YYDKDF (reference sequence). This CDR3 region has 16 residues. CDR3 sequence reads: CATSRDGAGGTDTQYF. As DNA, the CDR3 is TGTGCCACCAGCAGAGATGGGGCGGGAGGCACAGATACGCAGTATTTT.

This clonotype was observed at least ten times. The rearrangement joins TRBV7-9 to TRBJ2-5, with 10 bases aligning to TRBD1. CDR3 length: 15 amino acids. From germline, CDR1 is SEHNR and CDR2 FQNEAQ (reference sequence). V lost 5 bases and J lost 4; bases outside the gene matches: 7. The CDR3 spells CASSQEGTGAETQYF. Written as DNA, the CDR3 is TGTGCCAGCAGCCAAGAAGGGACAGGGGCAGAGACCCAGTACTTC. Drawing the rest from reference TRBV7-9 and TRBJ2-5, the complete variable domain is DTGVSQNPRHKITKRGQNVTFRCDPISEHNRLYWYRQTLGQGPEFLTYFQNEAQLEKSRLLSDRFSAERPKGSFSTLEIQRTEQGDSAMYLCASSQEGTGAETQYFGPGTRLLVL.

This clonotype was counted at least ten times. This chain uses TRBV29-1 with TRBJ2-5; a weak D match, TRBD2 (6 bases). V was shortened by 4 bases and J by 5 bases, with 11 bases between the two germline ends. Germline CDR1 and CDR2: SQVTM and ANQGSEA. This CDR3 spans 12 amino acids. The CDR3 here is CSVAEGDETQYF. The CDR3 nucleotides read TGCAGCGTTGCGGAGGGAGATGAGACCCAGTACTTC.

The sample holds many counts of this clonotype. The rearrangement links TRBV20-1 to TRBJ2-2, with D perhaps given as TRBD1 or TRBD2 (5 bases each). The germline V gene encodes CDR1 DFQATT and CDR2 SNEGSKA (reference sequence). This CDR3 contains 14 residues. The V gene lost 0 bases and the J gene lost 7 bases, with 12 bases spanning the gap. The CDR3 protein is CSARDRGEVGELFF. The CDR3 DNA reads TGCAGTGCTAGAGATCGGGGCGAGGTCGGGGAGCTGTTTTTT.

The sample holds many counts of this clonotype. The V gene is TRBV11-2, the J gene TRBJ2-7; D uncertain. The CDR3 consists of 11 residues. CDR1 and CDR2 (germline): SGHAT, FQNNGV. Trimming removed 1 base at V and 4 bases at J, with 2 bases between. The CDR3 loop reads CASSLAYEQYF. The CDR3 DNA is TGTGCCAGCAGCTTAGCTTACGAGCAGTACTTC. Based on the CDR3 plus reference TRBV11-2 and TRBJ2-7, the full variable domain is EAGVAQSPRYKIIEKRQSVAFWCNPISGHATLYWYQQILGQGPKLLIQFQNNGVVDDSQLPKDRFSAERLKGVDSTLKIQPAKLEDSAVYLCASSLAYEQYFGPGTRLTVT.

This clonotype has ten or more counts. The V gene is TRBV7-9, the J gene TRBJ1-6, with D unclear. CDR3 length: 12 amino acids. CDR1 SEHNR and CDR2 FQNEAQ come from the germline V gene (reference sequence). The ends were cut back, 0 bases at V and 7 bases at J, with 1 base in the middle. This CDR3 is CASSLANSPLHF. The CDR3 nucleotides read TGTGCCAGCAGCTTAGCGAATTCACCCCTCCACTTT. The whole variable domain, remainder taken from reference TRBV7-9 and TRBJ1-6, is DTGVSQNPRHKITKRGQNVTFRCDPISEHNRLYWYRQTLGQGPEFLTYFQNEAQLEKSRLLSDRFSAERPKGSFSTLEIQRTEQGDSAMYLCASSLANSPLHFGNGTRLTVT.

This clonotype was counted ten times or more. The chain uses TRBV21-1 and TRBJ2-5; the table's D gene call, TRBD1, was not cross checked with the DNA. TRBV21-1 is a known pseudogene. CDR3 length: 17 amino acids. CDR3 sequence: CASSNTFRQGNRETQYF. In nucleotides, the CDR3 is TGTGCCAGCAGCAATACATTCAGACAGGGTAACCGAGAGACCCAGTACTTC.

With regard to this clonotype: A much bigger clone sits one base away, suggesting this may be a read error. The conserved closing phenylalanine or tryptophan is absent in this CDR3, likely reflecting a read error. This chain joins TRBV6-6 and TRBJ2-5; D ambiguous. The CDR3 consists of 15 residues. The V gene lost 0 bases and the J gene lost 1 base, with 9 bases spanning the gap. Germline values: CDR1 MNHNY, CDR2 SVGAGI (reference sequence). CDR3 region: CASSYSMQVQETQYL. The CDR3 DNA follows: TGTGCCAGCAGTTACTCGATGCAGGTCCAAGAGACCCAGTACCTC.

In regard to this clonotype: Since the CDR3 does not end with the conserved phenylalanine or tryptophan, this likely comes from a read error. The chain links TRBV7-9 to TRBJ2-3, with 10 bases that match TRBD2. CDR1 is SEHNR, CDR2 FQNEAQ, per germline (reference sequence). V gave up 6 bases and J gave up 8 bases; unmatched junction bases: 14. CDR3 length equals 16 residues. The CDR3 here is CASSRYQREGPGTQYL. The CDR3 nucleotides are TGTGCCAGCAGTCGATACCAGCGGGAGGGCCCAGGTACGCAGTATCTT.

With regard to this clonotype: This clone may be a read error of a much larger clone one base away. The chain uses TRBV29-1 and TRBJ2-1; the D gene is possibly TRBD1 (5 bases). Trimming took off 5 bases at V and 10 bases at J, with 12 bases between the two ends. CDR1 and CDR2 from the germline V gene are SQVTM and ANQGSEA. This CDR3 has 11 amino acids. CDR3 loop: CSVRDRSEQFF. The CDR3 DNA follows: TGCAGCGTTAGAGACAGATCCGAGCAGTTCTTC.

In this sample, this clonotype turned up many times. This chain links TRBV20-1 with TRBJ2-7, with 14 bases fitting TRBD2. Germline V gives CDR1 DFQATT, CDR2 SNEGSKA (reference sequence). This CDR3 contains 15 residues. Trimming cost V 4 bases and J 0 bases; bases outside gene matches: 2. This chain's CDR3 is CSATGTSGSSYEQYF. The CDR3 nucleotides are TGCAGTGCTACTGGGACTAGCGGGAGCTCCTACGAGCAGTACTTC.

For this clonotype: At one end, the junction sequence differs from germline, possibly due to a read error. The chain links TRBV5-1 to TRBJ1-1, with a tentative D call TRBD1 (5 bases). The CDR3 sequence is 15 residues long. Germline V gene data show CDR1 as SGHRS and CDR2 as YFSETQ. The CDR3: CASILGPRGRTEAFF. The CDR3 DNA reads TGCGCCAGCATCTTGGGGCCGAGGGGAAGAACTGAAGCTTTCTTT.

On this clonotype: A much larger clone is a single base away; this may be a read error. This chain uses TRBV4-3 with TRBJ2-3; no reliable D call. The length of the CDR3 is 15 residues. Trimming removed 2 bases from V and 1 base from J, with 10 bases in between. CDR1 and CDR2 (germline): LGHNA, YSLEER. The CDR3: CASSQWAEGTDTQYF. CDR3 nucleotide sequence: TGCGCCAGCAGCCAATGGGCGGAAGGCACAGATACGCAGTATTTT.

This clonotype was seen ten or more times. The chain employs TRBV6-6 and TRBJ1-1; D not resolved. CDR1 is MNHNY, CDR2 SVGAGI, per germline (reference sequence). This CDR3 spans 16 amino acids. V was pared by 4 bases and J by 3 bases, with 18 bases between. The CDR3 here is CASSSRRQWRDTEAFF. CDR3 DNA: TGTGCCAGCAGTTCCAGGAGACAATGGCGGGACACTGAAGCTTTCTTT.

This clonotype came up many times. This chain links TRBV29-1 with TRBJ2-2; 10 positions agree with TRBD2. The CDR3 sequence is 13 residues long. Germline V gene lookup returns CDR1 SQVTM and CDR2 ANQGSEA. The junction had 3 bases not matched to a gene; V was cut back by 4 bases and J by 7 bases. Here the CDR3 DNA reads TGCAGCGTTGGTAGCGGGAGGCACGGGGAGCTGTTTTTT. Translation gives CSVGSGRHGELFF.

This clonotype was seen at least ten times. The chain combines TRBV6-5 with TRBJ2-1, with a weak D call TRBD2 (6 bases). Trimming stripped 6 bases from V and 7 bases from J, with 19 bases between. This CDR3 is 15 amino acids long. CDR1 and CDR2 (germline): MNHEY, SVGAGI. CDR3 region: CASRPSRGGINEQFF. In DNA form, the CDR3 reads TGTGCCAGCAGACCATCGCGGGGTGGGATAAATGAGCAGTTCTTC.

In this sample, this clonotype turned up many times. The CDR3 nucleotides read TGTGCCTGGAGTGCTTGGGCCCCTGGGACTGAAGCTTTCTTT. It codes for CAWSAWAPGTEAFF. J is TRBJ1-1 and V is TRBV30, with D hard to call. The CDR3 contains 14 residues. Trimming pared 1 base from V and 5 bases from J, leaving 14 bases between. Germline V gene data show CDR1 as GTSNPN and CDR2 as SVGIG (reference sequence).

The sample holds many counts of this clonotype. The chain combines TRBV20-1 with TRBJ2-1; 10 bases map to TRBD2. CDR1 DFQATT and CDR2 SNEGSKA come from the germline V gene (reference sequence). V trimming: 4 bases; J trimming: 9 bases; junction bases outside the gene matches: 15. The CDR3 is made up of 16 amino acids. The CDR3 here is CSANAGLAAAGTEQFF. The CDR3, as DNA: TGCAGTGCTAATGCAGGACTAGCGGCAGCGGGTACTGAGCAGTTCTTC.